The 21 T cell receptor beta chains below were found in one sample sequenced in a study of human T cells and chemical hapten exposure. TCRdb used MiXCR to reprocess the RACE reads, holding one entry per CDR3 protein. The sample contains over 100,000 distinct CDR3 sequences, 9.2% of which appear only once. Time point reported: patch test 2, 6 weeks after DPC sensitization. Treatment given: therapeutic diphenylcyclopropenone sensitization with weekly scalp DPC. The sequencing used whole blood, collected in connection with sensitization to the hapten diphenylcyclopropenone (DPC). The receptors were sampled from a woman in her thirties or forties with alopecia areata. Some clones in this sample may be carry-over from other donors' samples.

Only a few counts were recorded for this clonotype. V is TRBV6-1 and J is TRBJ1-5, with a weak D call TRBD1 (5 bases). Germline-derived CDR1 and CDR2 are MNHNS and SASEGT. Trimming took 8 bases from V and 3 from J, leaving 20 bases between them. This CDR3 comprises 16 residues. DNA for the CDR3: TGTGCCAGCGATGTCAGGGCCGTTACCTTCAATCAGCCCCAGCATTTT. This gives the protein CASDVRAVTFNQPQHF.

The rearrangement links TRBV7-2 to TRBJ2-3; D uncertain. The CDR3 is 13 amino acids. V lost 5 bases, J lost 0 bases, and 6 bases lay in between. Germline-derived CDR1 and CDR2 are SGHTA and FQGNSA. The CDR3 DNA follows: TGTGCCAGCAGCCCGACTAGCACAGATACGCAGTATTTT. Protein product: CASSPTSTDTQYF.

The table lists this clonotype with many counts. The rearrangement uses TRBV7-9 and TRBJ2-2; D not resolved. The V gene's germline CDR1 is SEHNR and CDR2 FQNEAQ (reference sequence). The CDR3 has 15 amino acids. The V gene lost 1 base and the J gene lost 6 bases, with 12 bases spanning the gap. The DNA for the CDR3 is TGTGCCAGCAGCTTAGATCAGAACCTTCCCGGGGAGCTGTTTTTT. Encoded protein: CASSLDQNLPGELFF.

This rearrangement joins TRBV6-2 or TRBV6-3 to TRBJ2-6, with D perhaps TRBD2 (5 bases). CDR1 MNHEY and CDR2 SVGEGT come from the germline V gene. The CDR3 contains 16 residues. The V gene lost 8 bases and the J gene lost 0 bases, with 14 bases spanning the gap. This chain's CDR3 is CASRAGRSSGANVLTF. The CDR3 DNA follows: TGTGCCAGCCGTGCGGGCCGCAGCTCTGGGGCCAACGTCCTGACTTTC.

This clonotype showed up many times. The CDR3, as DNA: TGTGCCAGCAGCCAAGCAGGGGTCGGGTACGAGCAGTACTTC. Its protein product is CASSQAGVGYEQYF. The rearrangement joins TRBV3-1 to TRBJ2-7; TRBD1 is a possible D gene (6 bases). The CDR3 consists of 14 residues. The V and J ends lost 1 base and 4 bases respectively, with 11 bases between them. The germline CDR1 and CDR2 sequences are LGHDT and YNNKEL (reference sequence).

This clonotype was counted a few times. The V gene is TRBV5-1, the J gene TRBJ2-7; either TRBD1 or TRBD2 may fit D (6 bases each). Deletions cut 1 base from V and 4 bases from J, with 12 bases between. This CDR3 has 14 residues. CDR1 SGHRS and CDR2 YFSETQ come from the germline V gene. The CDR3 here is CASSLSGARYEQYF. The CDR3 DNA is TGCGCCAGCAGCTTGTCGGGGGCGCGGTACGAGCAGTACTTC.

V is TRBV13 and J is TRBJ2-1, with D tentatively TRBD1 or TRBD2 (5 bases each). This CDR3 spans 12 amino acids. Trimming took 5 bases from V and 8 from J, leaving 10 bases between them. The germline gives CDR1 PRHDT, CDR2 FYEKMQ (reference sequence). The CDR3 DNA is TGTGCCAGCAGCCCGGGGACCGATGAGCAGTTCTTC. As protein: CASSPGTDEQFF.

This clonotype has just a few counts. This chain links TRBV28 with TRBJ2-5, with a weak D call TRBD2 (6 bases). The CDR3 is made up of 13 amino acids. Germline CDR1 and CDR2: MDHEN and SYDVKM. V was clipped by 4 bases and J by 2 bases, with 8 bases between them. CDR3 DNA: TGTGCCAGCAGTTCGGGACTTCAAGAGACCCAGTACTTC. As protein: CASSSGLQETQYF.

V is TRBV5-5 and J is TRBJ1-5, with 7 positions matching TRBD1. The CDR3 consists of 18 residues. The V and J ends lost 4 bases and 2 bases, in that order; junction bases with no gene match: 15. Germline values: CDR1 SGHKS, CDR2 YYEKEE (reference sequence). CDR3 nucleotide sequence: TGTGCCAGCAGCCCGGGACAGCCAGGCGGGGTGGGCAATCAGCCCCAGCATTTT. Translation: CASSPGQPGGVGNQPQHF.

In this sample, this clonotype turned up many times. The chain carries TRBV10-3 and TRBJ2-5; perhaps D is TRBD1 or TRBD2 (5 bases each). The V and J ends lost 2 bases and 2 bases respectively, with 15 bases between them. Germline assignment: CDR1 ENHRY and CDR2 SYGVKD. The CDR3 runs to 16 residues. Here the CDR3 DNA reads TGTGCCATCAGTGAGCTCCCGGTCTGGGGGCAAGAGACCCAGTACTTC. Its translation is CAISELPVWGQETQYF.

This chain connects TRBV4-3 to TRBJ1-2; 9 bases map to TRBD1. The germline gives CDR1 LGHNA, CDR2 YSLEER. The CDR3 length is 15 residues. V was pared by 1 base and J by 4 bases, with 4 bases of the junction left unmatched. CDR3 loop: CASSQGQGGVYGYTF. The DNA for the CDR3 is TGCGCCAGCAGCCAAGGACAGGGGGGCGTCTATGGCTACACCTTC.

The chain is built from TRBV3-1 and TRBJ1-2, with D unclear. CDR1 LGHDT and CDR2 YNNKEL come from the germline V gene (reference sequence). The CDR3 totals 14 residues. V gave up 1 base and J gave up 1 base, with 7 bases separating them. CDR3 bases: TGTGCCAGCAGCCAAGTAGCGCTTAACTATGGCTACACCTTC. Its protein product is CASSQVALNYGYTF.

CDR3 region: CASSQGYTIYF. DNA for the CDR3: TGCGCCAGCAGCCAAGGATACACCATATATTTT. This sequence joins TRBV4-1 and TRBJ1-3, with no clear D. The V and J ends lost 1 base and 8 bases respectively, with 3 bases between them. CDR3 length: 11 residues. Germline loops: CDR1 MGHRA, CDR2 YSYEKL.

This clonotype was picked up a small number of times. V usage is TRBV13 and J usage is TRBJ1-1; D not resolved. CDR1 PRHDT and CDR2 FYEKMQ come from the germline V gene (reference sequence). This CDR3 has 15 residues. V shed 5 bases and J shed 5 bases, with 18 bases lying between them. The CDR3 loop is CASSRRRYGGTEAFF. In nucleotides, the CDR3 is TGTGCCAGCAGCCGCCGCCGGTATGGAGGGACTGAAGCTTTCTTT.

CDR3 amino acids: CASSASYGEQFF. CDR3 sequence (DNA): TGTGCCAGCAGCGCTAGCTATGGGGAGCAGTTCTTC. The rearrangement links TRBV12-3 or TRBV12-4 to TRBJ2-1; maybe TRBD2 (5 bases). V lost 6 bases to trimming and J lost 10 bases, with 13 bases between them. The CDR3 length is 12 residues.

The chain employs TRBV7-9 and TRBJ1-5; TRBD1 aligns across 7 bases. The CDR3 consists of 14 residues. The trim removed 6 bases at V and 5 bases at J, leaving 7 bases unmatched. Germline CDR1 SEHNR, CDR2 FQNEAQ (reference sequence). In DNA, the CDR3 is TGTGCCAGCAGTTGGGACAGCGTTTATCAGCCCCAGCATTTT. As protein: CASSWDSVYQPQHF. The full variable domain, completed using reference TRBV7-9 and TRBJ1-5, is DTGVSQNPRHKITKRGQNVTFRCDPISEHNRLYWYRQTLGQGPEFLTYFQNEAQLEKSRLLSDRFSAERPKGSFSTLEIQRTEQGDSAMYLCASSWDSVYQPQHFGDGTRLSIL.

The chain employs TRBV7-9 and TRBJ2-1; D unclear. V was trimmed by 5 bases and J by 8 bases, leaving 10 bases between them. Germline V gene lookup returns CDR1 SEHNR and CDR2 FQNEAQ (reference sequence). The CDR3 sequence is 12 residues long. CDR3 sequence (DNA): TGTGCCAGCAGCCAGAGTGGTGATGAGCAGTTCTTC. As protein: CASSQSGDEQFF.

This chain links TRBV7-3 with TRBJ2-3, with D perhaps matching TRBD2 (6 bases). Per germline, CDR1 SGHTA and CDR2 FQGTGA. There are 19 residues in the CDR3. V lost 5 bases and J 5 bases, leaving 29 bases between the germline ends. Here the CDR3 reads CASSPTYRGRGRGRDTQYF. CDR3 DNA: TGTGCCAGCAGCCCTACCTACCGGGGCCGGGGACGGGGGAGAGATACGCAGTATTTT.

This clonotype was seen more than once but under ten times. The rearrangement uses TRBV6-5 and TRBJ1-6; 7 positions match TRBD1. Per germline, CDR1 MNHEY and CDR2 SVGAGI. The CDR3 runs to 15 residues. With V trimmed by 7 bases and J by 6 bases, 9 bases remained unmatched. The CDR3 spells CASNHRTGTNSPLHF. CDR3 coding DNA: TGTGCCAGCAATCACAGGACAGGAACTAATTCACCCCTCCACTTT.

This clonotype was observed many times. The chain has TRBV20-1 and TRBJ1-4, with D uncertain. V lost 4 bases, J lost 6 bases, and 9 bases lay in between. The CDR3 runs to 12 residues. CDR1 and CDR2 from the germline V gene are DFQATT and SNEGSKA (reference sequence). Written as DNA, the CDR3 is TGCAGTGCTAATATGGATCATGAAAAACTGTTTTTT. Protein: CSANMDHEKLFF.

This clonotype came up many times. The rearrangement joins TRBV18 to TRBJ2-5; D gene ambiguous. V lost 2 bases, J lost 2 bases, and 12 bases lay in between. The germline V gene encodes CDR1 KGHSH and CDR2 LQKENI. The CDR3 totals 15 residues. This CDR3 reads CASSPTLSQQETQYF. The DNA of the CDR3 is TGTGCCAGCTCACCAACGTTATCCCAACAAGAGACCCAGTACTTC.